Listed below are T cell receptor beta chains from one sample, sequenced in a study of blood T cell repertoires in COVID-19. Here immunoSEQ multiplex PCR was the method, and the copy in TCRdb shows in-frame clones only, minus some. The sample lists over 250,000 clones, 88% occurring once. Sequenced input: peripheral blood. The receptors were gathered from a woman in her 70s with COVID-19, enrolled during active disease. The CDR3 runs from the conserved cysteine through the conserved F or W. A D gene is named only where the DNA matches it firmly. The listing skips clone size in some rows; elsewhere it reads once, few, many or a size class.

j_gene,d_gene,abundance,v_gene,CDR3nt,CDR3aa
TRBJ1-6,TRBD1,NA,TRBV27,TGTGCCAGCAGTACCAAGGACAGGGAGGCCTATAATTCACCCCTCCACTTT,CASSTKDREAYNSPLHF
TRBJ2-3,TRBD2,NA,TRBV5-1,TGCGCCAGCAGCTTAAGACTGAGGACTAGCGGCACAGATACGCAGTATTTT,CASSLRLRTSGTDTQYF
TRBJ1-6,NA,once,TRBV11-3,TGTGCCAGCAGCGTCAGACAGACTCCTGGTTCACCCCTCCACTTT,CASSVRQTPGSPLHF
TRBJ1-4,TRBD1,once,TRBV11-3,TGTGCCAGCGGGCGCGGACAGGCGAATCGGGAACTGTTTTTT,CASGRGQANRELFF
TRBJ2-2,TRBD2,NA,TRBV19,TGTGCCAGTAGTATATCCACGTGGACTAGCGGGAGGCGGGGGAGCCGGGAGCTGTTTTTT,CASSISTWTSGRRGSRELFF
TRBJ2-2,NA,NA,TRBV19,TGTGCCAGTAGTATAGAGCAGGTGAACACCGGGGAGCTGTTTTTT,CASSIEQVNTGELFF
TRBJ2-7,NA,NA,TRBV6-6,TGTGCCAGCAGTCCAGACCCAGGGGAGGAGCAGTACTTC,CASSPDPGEEQYF
TRBJ1-2,NA,NA,TRBV30,TGTGCCTGGAGTGTATGGGGGCAGTACACCTTC,CAWSVWGQYTF
TRBJ1-5,NA,NA,TRBV6-5,TGTGCCAGCAGCGTTTCTAGCAATCAGCCCCAGCATTTT,CASSVSSNQPQHF
TRBJ1-2,TRBD1,NA,TRBV28,TGTGCCAGCAGTTTAGGGACAGGGGGCATTTGGGGCTACACCTTC,CASSLGTGGIWGYTF
TRBJ2-7,TRBD1,NA,TRBV27,TGTGCCAGCAGTAGACAGGGCTACGAGCAGTACTTC,CASSRQGYEQYF
TRBJ2-1,NA,NA,TRBV10-3,TGTGCCATCAGTGAGTCGGATTCCAGGAACAATGAGCAGTTCTTC,CAISESDSRNNEQFF
TRBJ1-4,TRBD1,NA,TRBV10-3,TGTGCCATCAGTAAGACAGGGGGCGCCCCTAATGAAAAACTGTTTTTT,CAISKTGGAPNEKLFF
TRBJ2-5,TRBD1,NA,TRBV7-7,TGTGCTAGCAGCGCAACAGGGGGTGAGACCCAGTACTTC,CASSATGGETQYF
TRBJ1-2,NA,NA,TRBV12-3/TRBV12-4,TGTGCCAGCAGTTCTTCAACTCTCAATGGCTACACCTTC,CASSSSTLNGYTF
TRBJ2-1,NA,NA,TRBV11-1,TGTGCCAGCAGCCAGAATTCGTGGCAGTTCTTC,CASSQNSWQFF
TRBJ2-5,TRBD1,NA,TRBV10-3,TGTGCCATCAGTGAGTCGATCGGGACAGGGGGGGAGACCCAGTACTTC,CAISESIGTGGETQYF
TRBJ1-1,NA,few,TRBV19,TGTGCCAGTAGTACTCGACAGTTGAACACTGAAGCTTTCTTT,CASSTRQLNTEAFF
TRBJ2-5,NA,NA,TRBV11-3,TGTGCCAGCAGCAGGGACTTCGGTGAGACCCAGTACTTC,CASSRDFGETQYF
TRBJ1-2,NA,NA,TRBV18,TGTGCCAGCTCACCAGAGACAGTCACTGGCTACACCTTC,CASSPETVTGYTF
TRBJ2-7,NA,NA,TRBV4-1,TGCGCCAGCAGCCAAGAGGGGGGGGCGAAGGCCTACGAGCAGTACTTC,CASSQEGGAKAYEQYF
TRBJ2-1,NA,NA,TRBV5-1,TGCGCCAGCAGCTTGGTACCGCGGGAACAGCAGTTCTTC,CASSLVPREQQFF
TRBJ2-2,NA,NA,TRBV12-3/TRBV12-4,TGTGCCAGTTCCAGTACGAACACCGGGGAGCTGTTTTTT,CASSSTNTGELFF
TRBJ2-7,NA,NA,TRBV6-2/TRBV6-3,TGTGCCAGCAGTTACCGGACACAAGCCTACGAGCAGTACTTC,CASSYRTQAYEQYF
TRBJ2-1,NA,NA,TRBV12-3/TRBV12-4,TGTGCCAGCAGTTTTATTGGCGGCAATGAGCAGTTCTTC,CASSFIGGNEQFF
TRBJ1-6,NA,NA,TRBV7-8,TGTGCCAGCAGCCATACCAGTGCGGGGCTCTATAATTCACCCCTCCACTTT,CASSHTSAGLYNSPLHF
TRBJ2-2,NA,NA,TRBV19,TGTGCCAGTAGGACCGGGGCGAACACCGGGGAGCTGTTTTTT,CASRTGANTGELFF
TRBJ1-1,NA,NA,TRBV4-2,TGTGCCAGTAAAGATCACGGGGGTAAGAACACTGAAGCTTTCTTT,CASKDHGGKNTEAFF
TRBJ1-4,NA,once,TRBV23-1,TGCGCCAGCAGTCAATCCGGAGGGACTAATGAAAAACTGTTTTTT,CASSQSGGTNEKLFF
TRBJ1-5,NA,NA,TRBV3-1/TRBV3-2,TGTGCCAGCAGTCAAGGGTCTGGTGACGGGCAGCCCCAGCATTTT,CASSQGSGDGQPQHF
TRBJ1-1,NA,once,TRBV9,TGTGCCAGCAGCTCTACAGGGATCACTGAAGCTTTCTTT,CASSSTGITEAFF
TRBJ1-5,TRBD1,NA,TRBV6-5,TGTGCCAGCAATCCACAGGGGGGTAATCAGCCCCAGCATTTT,CASNPQGGNQPQHF
TRBJ1-5,NA,NA,TRBV20-1,TGCAGTGCTAGTCGGGGGGTCAATCAGCCCCAGCATTTT,CSASRGVNQPQHF
TRBJ2-1,NA,NA,TRBV4-1,TGCGCCAGCAGCCAAAAGTTTTCAGCGAGCTTGTACAATGAGCAGTTCTTC,CASSQKFSASLYNEQFF
TRBJ2-3,TRBD2,NA,TRBV27,TGTGCCAGCAGTTTTCTAGCGGACCTTACCTCTAGCACAGATACGCAGTATTTT,CASSFLADLTSSTDTQYF
TRBJ2-1,TRBD2,NA,TRBV5-1,TGCGCCAGCAGCCAAGGACTAGAGAATGAGCAGTTCTTC,CASSQGLENEQFF
TRBJ2-1,NA,NA,TRBV7-2,TGTGCCAGCAGCCTGCTAAGCGGGAATGAGCAGTTCTTC,CASSLLSGNEQFF
TRBJ1-1,NA,NA,TRBV29-1,TGCAGCGCCCTCGGCGGGGAGGTGGGTATGAACACTGAAGCTTTCTTT,CSALGGEVGMNTEAFF
TRBJ1-5,NA,NA,TRBV19,TGTGCCAGTAGCAGGGGCAGGGGCAATCAGCCCCAGCATTTT,CASSRGRGNQPQHF
TRBJ2-1,TRBD2,NA,TRBV30,TGTGCCTGGGTCCTAGCGGGAGGGCCTAAAGGTGAGCAGTTCTTC,CAWVLAGGPKGEQFF
TRBJ2-3,TRBD2,NA,TRBV5-4,TGTGCCAGCAGCTTCCCGGGAGGGCGGGGCACAGATACGCAGTATTTT,CASSFPGGRGTDTQYF
TRBJ1-5,NA,NA,TRBV6-5,TGTGCCAGCAGTCTAGGGAGACATCAGCCCCAGCATTTT,CASSLGRHQPQHF
TRBJ2-3,TRBD2,NA,TRBV29-1,TGCAGCCTGGAAGGACTAGCGGGAGTTCGGGGGCCAGATACGCAGTATTTT,CSLEGLAGVRGPDTQYF
TRBJ1-1,TRBD1,few,TRBV7-2,TGTGCCAGCAGCTCCCGAGGGGGGACAGGGACTGAAGCTTTCTTT,CASSSRGGTGTEAFF
TRBJ2-7,TRBD1,once,TRBV11-3,TGTGCCAGCAGCTTAGGAGGGGACAGGTCCTACGAGCAGTACTTC,CASSLGGDRSYEQYF